These 23 T cell receptor beta chains were sequenced from one sample in a study of CD8 T cells in Susac syndrome. RNA in amounts of roughly 0.45 to 1 ug was reverse transcribed with random hexamers. TCRdb itself ran the immunoSEQ multiplex PCR reads through MiXCR, one entry per CDR3 protein. The table lists 77,000 or so distinct CDR3 sequences, about 93% of them singletons, with more than 0.5% in the top ten. What was sequenced was CD4+ T cells from PBMCs. These receptors were collected from a human donor with Susac syndrome.

The gene calls are TRBV5-6 and TRBJ1-4; possibly TRBD1 for D (5 bases). The CDR3 totals 15 residues. V dropped 7 bases and J dropped 0 bases, with 13 bases sitting between them. Germline values: CDR1 SGHDT, CDR2 YYEEEE. The CDR3 reads CASAVGGATNEKLFF. The DNA of the CDR3 is TGTGCCAGCGCCGTGGGAGGGGCAACTAATGAAAAACTGTTTTTT.

The chain links TRBV14 to TRBJ2-3; tentative D call: TRBD2 (6 bases). The CDR3 loop spans 16 amino acids. Germline-derived CDR1 and CDR2 are SGHDN and FVKESK. V was clipped by 4 bases and J by 2 bases, with 16 bases between them. CDR3 sequence: CASSLAAGPPTDTQYF. The CDR3 region has the DNA TGTGCCAGCAGCCTGGCTGCGGGGCCCCCCACAGATACGCAGTATTTT.

In its sample, this clonotype was seen once. CDR3 in amino acids: CASSRTGFGDTEAFF. The CDR3 DNA reads TGTGCCAGCTCGCGGACAGGGTTTGGGGACACTGAAGCTTTCTTT. V and J are TRBV18 and TRBJ1-1, with 8 positions matching TRBD1. With 6 bases clipped from V and 3 bases from J, the junction kept 9 bases outside the gene matches. CDR3 size: 15 residues. CDR1 and CDR2 from the germline V gene are KGHSH and LQKENI. Drawing the rest from reference TRBV18 and TRBJ1-1, the complete variable domain is NAGVMQNPRHLVRRRGQEARLRCSPMKGHSHVYWYRQLPEEGLKFMVYLQKENIIDESGMPKERFSAEFPKEGPSILRIQQVVRGDSAAYFCASSRTGFGDTEAFFGQGTRLTVV.

The V gene is TRBV7-2, the J gene TRBJ2-7; TRBD2 agrees at 10 bases. The V gene's germline CDR1 is SGHTA and CDR2 FQGNSA. The CDR3 has 16 amino acids. With V trimmed by 1 base and J by 6 bases, 9 bases remained unmatched. The CDR3 here is CASSLESSSGSREQYF. The CDR3 nucleotides read TGTGCCAGCAGCTTAGAATCGTCTAGCGGGAGTCGCGAGCAGTACTTC. Full variable domain (missing parts from reference TRBV7-2 and TRBJ2-7): GAGVSQSPSNKVTEKGKDVELRCDPISGHTALYWYRQSLGQGLEFLIYFQGNSAPDKSGLPSDRFSAERTGGSVSTLTIQRTQQEDSAVYLCASSLESSSGSREQYFGPGTRLTVT.

The J gene is TRBJ2-1, the V gene TRBV2; 10 nucleotides align to TRBD2. V lost 5 bases to trimming and J lost 8 bases; unmatched junction nucleotides: 12. The CDR3 has 16 residues. The germline V gene encodes CDR1 SNHLY and CDR2 FYNNEI. The CDR3 loop reads CASSLSSGSRGDEQFF. CDR3 nucleotide sequence: TGTGCCAGCAGTTTATCTAGCGGGAGCCGGGGCGATGAGCAGTTCTTC. The whole variable domain, remainder taken from reference TRBV2 and TRBJ2-1, is EPEVTQTPSHQVTQMGQEVILRCVPISNHLYFYWYRQILGQKVEFLVSFYNNEISEKSEIFDDQFSVERPDGSNFTLKIRSTKLEDSAMYFCASSLSSGSRGDEQFFGPGTRLTVL.

V and J are TRBV19 and TRBJ2-7; the D is unclear. The CDR3 consists of 15 residues. The germline CDR1 and CDR2 sequences are LNHDA and SQIVND (reference sequence). With 0 bases removed from V and 4 bases from J, the gap between germline ends came to 13 bases. The CDR3, as DNA: TGTGCCAGTAGTATAGATCCGTCATTGGGGTACGAGCAGTACTTC. This gives the protein CASSIDPSLGYEQYF.

The chain carries TRBV28 and TRBJ2-7, with 8 bases fitting TRBD2. V was pared by 1 base and J by 3 bases, with 5 bases of the junction left unmatched. Germline V CDR1 and CDR2: MDHEN, SYDVKM. The CDR3 sequence is 15 residues long. The CDR3 spells CASSLSASGYYEQYF. The CDR3 DNA reads TGTGCCAGCAGTTTATCGGCTAGCGGGTACTACGAGCAGTACTTC. The full variable domain, with the rest looked up from reference TRBV28 and TRBJ2-7, is DVKVTQSSRYLVKRTGEKVFLECVQDMDHENMFWYRQDPGLGLRLIYFSYDVKMKEKGDIPEGYSVSREKKERFSLILESASTNQTSMYLCASSLSASGYYEQYFGPGTRLTVT.

This chain connects TRBV9 to TRBJ2-1; possibly TRBD1 for D (6 bases). Trimming took off 1 base at V and 0 bases at J, with 11 bases between the two ends. Germline loops: CDR1 SGDLS, CDR2 YYNGEE. This CDR3 has 16 amino acids. As DNA, the CDR3 is TGTGCCAGCAGCGTATATGGGGGCGACTCCTACAATGAGCAGTTCTTC. Amino acids: CASSVYGGDSYNEQFF. The entire variable domain, with the rest obtained from reference TRBV9 and TRBJ2-1, is as follows: DSGVTQTPKHLITATGQRVTLRCSPRSGDLSVYWYQQSLDQGLQFLIQYYNGEERAKGNILERFSAQQFPDLHSELNLSSLELGDSALYFCASSVYGGDSYNEQFFGPGTRLTVL.

The chain uses TRBV14 and TRBJ2-4, with 8 positions matching TRBD2. V gave up 3 bases and J gave up 2 bases; unmatched junction bases: 9. CDR1 and CDR2 from the germline V gene are SGHDN and FVKESK. This CDR3 spans 17 amino acids. The CDR3 sequence is CASSQSGGILTKNIQYF. The CDR3 DNA follows: TGTGCCAGCAGCCAGTCGGGAGGGATCCTGACCAAAAACATTCAGTACTTC.

This chain uses TRBV25-1 with TRBJ1-1; TRBD1 agrees at 9 bases. The junction had 7 bases not matched to a gene; V was cut back by 3 bases and J by 5 bases. CDR1 and CDR2 (germline): MGHDK, SYGVNS. The CDR3 is made up of 15 amino acids. The CDR3: CASSDGQGRLTEAFF. DNA for the CDR3: TGTGCCAGCAGTGACGGACAGGGGCGATTAACTGAAGCTTTCTTT.

The genes are TRBV7-3 and TRBJ1-1; D uncertain. CDR3 length: 14 amino acids. Trimming cost V 5 bases and J 7 bases, with 17 bases left between them. CDR1 is SGHTA, CDR2 FQGTGA, per germline. CDR3: CASSREGGPYEAFF. The CDR3, as DNA: TGTGCCAGCAGCCGAGAAGGAGGTCCGTATGAAGCTTTCTTT.

This clonotype was seen more than once but under ten times. The chain carries TRBV7-9 and TRBJ2-7; D ambiguous. Germline V CDR1 and CDR2: SEHNR, FQNEAQ (reference sequence). The CDR3 is 13 amino acids. Trimming removed 0 bases at V and 4 bases at J, with 7 bases between. CDR3 residues: CASSLAVGYEQYF. DNA for the CDR3: TGTGCCAGCAGCTTAGCGGTCGGATACGAGCAGTACTTC.

The rearrangement joins TRBV6-2 or TRBV6-3 to TRBJ2-3, with D uncertain. The germline V gene encodes CDR1 MNHEY and CDR2 SVGEGT. This CDR3 is built from 12 residues. V lost 4 bases and J 10 bases, leaving 12 bases between the germline ends. The CDR3 nucleotides are TGTGCCAGCAGTTCCACCCCCTTTGCGCAGTATTTT. Translating it yields CASSSTPFAQYF.

The chain couples TRBV7-3 to TRBJ2-6; no clear D. V dropped 2 bases and J dropped 3 bases, with 11 bases sitting between them. Per germline, CDR1 SGHTA and CDR2 FQGTGA. This CDR3 has 16 residues. The CDR3 DNA reads TGTGCCAGCAGCTTAGTCAAGCCTAGTGGGGCCAACGTCCTGACTTTC. Translated, it gives CASSLVKPSGANVLTF.

The chain has TRBV6-6 and TRBJ1-2; 9 bases match TRBD1. Germline CDR1 MNHNY, CDR2 SVGAGI (reference sequence). Trimming cost V 6 bases and J 8 bases; bases outside gene matches: 7. The CDR3 length is 13 residues. The CDR3 reads CASSPQGAWGYTF. The CDR3 DNA is TGTGCCAGCAGCCCACAGGGGGCGTGGGGCTACACCTTC.

This clonotype was seen more than once but under ten times. At one boundary the junction diverges from the germline segment, which might be a read error. The V gene is TRBV29-1, the J gene TRBJ1-2, with D possibly being TRBD1 (5 bases). Germline V gene data show CDR1 as SQVTM and CDR2 as ANQGSEA. CDR3 length: 12 amino acids. CDR3 sequence reads: CSALRGAFSYTF. The DNA of the CDR3 is TGTAGCGCTCTGCGCGGGGCGTTTAGCTACACCTTC. The full variable domain, rest sourced from reference TRBV29-1 and TRBJ1-2, is SAVISQKPSRDICQRGTSLTIQCQVDSQVTMMFWYRQQPGQSLTLIATANQGSEATYESGFVIDKFPISRPNLTFSTLTVSNMSPEDSSIYLCSALRGAFSYTFGSGTRLTVV.

The V call is TRBV11-3, the J call TRBJ1-1; maybe TRBD1 (5 bases). Per the germline V gene, CDR1 is SGHNT and CDR2 is YENEEA. The V end was cut by 5 bases, the J end by 10 bases, with 20 bases between. There are 14 residues in the CDR3. The CDR3, as DNA: TGTGCCAGCAGCCTAGGGGAGACAGCGGATACAGCTTTCTTT. Residues: CASSLGETADTAFF.

The chain combines TRBV6-6 with TRBJ1-2, with 10 bases aligning to TRBD1. V dropped 0 bases and J dropped 6; count of bases not matched to a gene: 4. Germline loops: CDR1 MNHNY, CDR2 SVGAGI (reference sequence). This CDR3 is built from 15 residues. CDR3 in amino acids: CASSYSLGQGDGYTF. CDR3 DNA: TGTGCCAGCAGTTACTCGCTCGGACAGGGGGATGGCTACACCTTC.

J is TRBJ2-5 and V is TRBV5-1; no clear D gene. Trimming cost V 1 base and J 2 bases, with 6 bases left between them. The CDR3 has 13 amino acids. Per germline, CDR1 SGHRS and CDR2 YFSETQ. CDR3 DNA sequence: TGCGCCAGCAGCTTGCCTACTCAAGAGACCCAGTACTTC. Translation gives CASSLPTQETQYF.

The chain carries TRBV27 and TRBJ1-1; D might be TRBD1 (5 bases). The ends were cut back, 3 bases at V and 2 bases at J, with 10 bases in the middle. Germline-derived CDR1 and CDR2 are MNHEY and SMNVEV (reference sequence). The CDR3 sequence is 14 residues long. The CDR3 is CASSFQGFNTEAFF. The CDR3 bases are TGTGCCAGCAGTTTCCAGGGATTTAACACTGAAGCTTTCTTT.

The CDR3 reads CSASPRSNQPQHF. The CDR3 nucleotides are TGCAGTGCTAGTCCCCGTAGCAATCAGCCCCAGCATTTT. This chain connects TRBV20-1 to TRBJ1-5; no clear D. Germline lookup yields CDR1 DFQATT and CDR2 SNEGSKA (reference sequence). The CDR3 runs to 13 residues. V dropped 3 bases and J dropped 0 bases, with 6 bases sitting between them.

V is TRBV4-2 and J is TRBJ2-5, with 10 bases aligning to TRBD2. Unmatched junction bases numbered 6, after V lost 2 bases and J lost 0 bases. The length of the CDR3 is 17 residues. Germline loops: CDR1 LGHNA, CDR2 YNFKEQ. This chain's CDR3 is CASSQPSGGAYQETQYF. The CDR3 region has the DNA TGTGCCAGCAGCCAACCTAGCGGGGGAGCTTACCAAGAGACCCAGTACTTC.

The chain employs TRBV18 and TRBJ2-1; 8 positions agree with TRBD1. This CDR3 comprises 16 residues. After removal of 3 bases from V and 5 bases from J, the junction contained 9 bases not matched to a gene. Per the germline V gene, CDR1 is KGHSH and CDR2 is LQKENI. The CDR3 region has the DNA TGTGCCAGCTCACCCCAGGGGGCCCCGAAAGACAATGAGCAGTTCTTC. This codes for CASSPQGAPKDNEQFF.